These 31 T cell receptor beta chains were all obtained from the same sample, sequenced in a study of OX40 agonist ivuxolimab in advanced cancers. TCRdb's copy holds only in-frame clones and misses some; the assay was immunoSEQ multiplex PCR. The sample consists of 30,000 to 45,000 clones, about 81% of them appearing once. The sample was CD4+ or CD8+ T cells sorted from blood, taken in a trial of the OX40 agonist ivuxolimab. The receptors derive from an adult with an advanced solid tumor such as melanoma, head and neck, liver or kidney cancer.

CDR3 protein: CAGRPLDRGTDTQYF. In DNA, the CDR3 is TGTGCCGGGCGTCCCTTGGACAGGGGCACAGATACGCAGTATTTT. V gene TRBV28 combines with J gene TRBJ2-3; 8 bases agree with TRBD1. V lost 11 bases, J lost 1 base, and 11 bases stayed unmatched. The CDR3 consists of 15 residues. CDR1 and CDR2 from the germline V gene are MDHEN and SYDVKM.

In the case of this clone: The sample carries other DNA sequences with the same CDR3. V usage is TRBV28 and J usage is TRBJ2-7; either TRBD1 or TRBD2 may fit D (6 bases each). This CDR3 has 15 amino acids. Germline CDR1 MDHEN, CDR2 SYDVKM. V lost 3 bases and J 2 bases, leaving 14 bases between the germline ends. The CDR3 sequence: CASSFLTGGAYEQYF. DNA for the CDR3: TGTGCCAGCAGTTTCCTGACAGGAGGGGCCTACGAGCAGTACTTC. The full variable domain, rest sourced from reference TRBV28 and TRBJ2-7, is DVKVTQSSRYLVKRTGEKVFLECVQDMDHENMFWYRQDPGLGLRLIYFSYDVKMKEKGDIPEGYSVSREKKERFSLILESASTNQTSMYLCASSFLTGGAYEQYFGPGTRLTVT.

This sequence joins TRBV28 and TRBJ2-7; D is possibly TRBD1 (6 bases). The V and J ends lost 2 bases and 3 bases respectively, with 14 bases between them. Looked up from germline, CDR1 is MDHEN and CDR2 is SYDVKM. The CDR3 covers 15 residues. The CDR3 loop is CASSLGGGAFYEQYF. The CDR3 DNA reads TGTGCCAGCAGTTTAGGTGGGGGCGCCTTCTACGAGCAGTACTTC.

The V call is TRBV5-1, the J call TRBJ2-5; no clear D gene. Trimming cost V 0 bases and J 1 base, with 10 bases left between them. The CDR3 runs to 15 residues. From germline, CDR1 is SGHRS and CDR2 YFSETQ. The CDR3, as DNA: TGCGCCAGCAGCTTGGGCGCAGCCATCCAAGAGACCCAGTACTTC. It yields the protein CASSLGAAIQETQYF.

J is TRBJ1-2 and V is TRBV29-1; the match to TRBD1 covers 7 bases. The CDR3 consists of 15 residues. The junction had 10 bases not matched to a gene; V was cut back by 0 bases and J by 6 bases. Looked up from germline, CDR1 is SQVTM and CDR2 is ANQGSEA. The CDR3 DNA reads as TGCAGCGTTGAAGATCCCCTGACAGGGAGACATGGCTACACCTTC. Encoded protein: CSVEDPLTGRHGYTF.

The chain employs TRBV6-5 and TRBJ1-5; the match to TRBD1 covers 8 bases. V shed 6 bases and J 6 bases; nucleotides not matched to a gene: 4. Germline V gene sequence: CDR1 MNHEY, CDR2 SVGAGI. This CDR3 spans 13 amino acids. The CDR3 DNA is TGTGCCAGCAGAGAGACAGGGGTTCAGCCCCAGCATTTT. It codes for CASRETGVQPQHF.

This chain connects TRBV5-5 to TRBJ2-3, with a possible D match to TRBD2 (5 bases). The CDR3 is 12 amino acids. V lost 2 bases and J 14 bases, leaving 15 bases between the germline ends. Germline CDR1 SGHKS, CDR2 YYEKEE (reference sequence). Here the CDR3 reads CASSFSSRVGYF. The CDR3 region has the DNA TGTGCCAGCAGCTTCTCATCGCGGGTTGGGTATTTT. Full variable domain (rest looked up from reference TRBV5-5 and TRBJ2-3): DAGVTQSPTHLIKTRGQQVTLRCSPISGHKSVSWYQQVLGQGPQFIFQYYEKEERGRGNFPDRFSARQFPNYSSELNVNALLLGDSALYLCASSFSSRVGYFGPGTRLTVL.

V usage is TRBV11-3 and J usage is TRBJ1-1; 7 nucleotides line up with TRBD1. J lost 4 bases, V lost 7 bases, and 6 bases had no gene match. Germline assignment: CDR1 SGHNT and CDR2 YENEEA. CDR3 length equals 13 residues. This chain's CDR3 is CASNRQGSTEAFF. The CDR3, as DNA: TGTGCCAGCAACCGACAGGGTAGCACTGAAGCTTTCTTT. The variable domain in full, completed from reference TRBV11-3 and TRBJ1-1, reads EAGVVQSPRYKIIEKKQPVAFWCNPISGHNTLYWYLQNLGQGPELLIRYENEEAVDDSQLPKDRFSAERLKGVDSTLKIQPAELGDSAVYLCASNRQGSTEAFFGQGTRLTVV.

In its sample, this clone was seen a few times. The chain links TRBV18 to TRBJ1-1, with TRBD1 matching over 8 bases. Germline CDR1 and CDR2: KGHSH and LQKENI. With V trimmed by 5 bases and J by 6 bases, 5 bases remained unmatched. CDR3 length: 13 residues. The CDR3 is CASSAGTGSEAFF. CDR3 coding DNA: TGTGCCAGCTCAGCCGGGACAGGTTCTGAAGCTTTCTTT.

V and J are TRBV7-6 and TRBJ1-1, with no clear D. The germline gives CDR1 SGHVS, CDR2 FNYEAQ. The CDR3 sequence is 13 residues long. V was clipped by 2 bases and J by 0 bases, with 4 bases between them. CDR3 amino acids: CASSLRMNTEAFF. CDR3 nucleotides: TGTGCCAGCAGCTTACGGATGAACACTGAAGCTTTCTTT.

The chain is built from TRBV2 and TRBJ1-1, with 7 bases fitting TRBD1. Germline V gene lookup returns CDR1 SNHLY and CDR2 FYNNEI. Trimming removed 6 bases from V and 5 bases from J; junction bases left unmatched: 9. This CDR3 contains 14 residues. CDR3: CASSKQGKVTEAFF. The CDR3 nucleotides are TGTGCCAGCAGCAAACAGGGGAAGGTTACTGAAGCTTTCTTT.

By proportion, this clone is medium-sized (0.01 to 0.1%). The chain carries TRBV2 and TRBJ1-3; no clear D. Germline CDR1 and CDR2: SNHLY and FYNNEI. Deletions cut 3 bases from V and 4 bases from J, with 4 bases between. The CDR3 runs 12 residues. CDR3 sequence: CASSELGNTIYF. CDR3 in DNA: TGTGCCAGCAGTGAGTTGGGAAACACCATATATTTT.

The rearrangement links TRBV5-1 to TRBJ1-4; no definite D call. V was clipped by 5 bases and J by 0 bases, with 8 bases between them. Germline assignment: CDR1 SGHRS and CDR2 YFSETQ. The CDR3 length is 14 residues. This CDR3 reads CASRPTATNEKLFF. For the CDR3, the DNA is TGCGCCAGCAGACCAACGGCAACTAATGAAAAACTGTTTTTT.

The rearrangement uses TRBV9 and TRBJ2-1; 13 bases align to TRBD2. The CDR3 consists of 16 residues. Germline V gene data show CDR1 as SGDLS and CDR2 as YYNGEE. The V and J ends lost 2 bases and 5 bases, in that order; junction bases with no gene match: 4. The CDR3 reads CASSVGTSGTNNEQFF. The CDR3 bases are TGTGCCAGCAGCGTTGGGACTAGCGGGACCAACAATGAGCAGTTCTTC.

The chain carries TRBV7-2 and TRBJ1-4, with D perhaps matching TRBD1 (5 bases). The V end lost 6 bases, the J end lost 9 bases, and 14 bases lay between the germline ends. The CDR3 runs 13 residues. Germline lookup yields CDR1 SGHTA and CDR2 FQGNSA. In DNA, the CDR3 is TGTGCCAGCAGACAAACAGGTGGCCAAAAACTGTTTTTT. Translating it yields CASRQTGGQKLFF.

V and J are TRBV6-1 and TRBJ2-7, with TRBD1 matching over 10 bases. V shed 4 bases, J shed 4 bases, and the junction held 7 bases outside the gene matches. This CDR3 is built from 15 residues. Germline loops: CDR1 MNHNS, CDR2 SASEGT. CDR3 loop: CASSVIGTGVYEQYF. CDR3 nucleotide sequence: TGTGCCAGCAGTGTCATCGGGACAGGGGTTTACGAGCAGTACTTC.

The genes are TRBV5-1 and TRBJ2-1, with 10 positions matching TRBD2. Losses at the gene ends were 4 bases for V and 8 bases for J; bases not matched to a gene: 12. The germline gives CDR1 SGHRS, CDR2 YFSETQ. The CDR3 has 16 residues. CDR3 DNA sequence: TGCGCCAGCAGCCCCGGGACTAGCGCGACAGGGGATGAGCAGTTCTTC. Encoded protein: CASSPGTSATGDEQFF.

The chain recombines TRBV6-5 with TRBJ1-2; maybe TRBD1 (6 bases). The CDR3 consists of 13 residues. Germline-derived CDR1 and CDR2 are MNHEY and SVGAGI. V was clipped by 6 bases and J by 4 bases, with 12 bases between them. The CDR3 sequence is CASRRQAPYGYTF. The CDR3 bases are TGTGCCAGCAGGAGACAGGCCCCCTATGGCTACACCTTC.

The chain uses TRBV30 and TRBJ1-1, with 9 positions matching TRBD1. The CDR3 sequence is 18 residues long. Germline-derived CDR1 and CDR2 are GTSNPN and SVGIG (reference sequence). Trimming cost V 4 bases and J 2 bases; bases outside gene matches: 17. The CDR3 DNA reads as TGTGCCTGGAAACGCGGACAGGGGCGAAGGGGGCCTAACACTGAAGCTTTCTTT. Amino acid sequence: CAWKRGQGRRGPNTEAFF.

V and J are TRBV9 and TRBJ2-3; 10 bases match TRBD2. After removal of 4 bases from V and 2 bases from J, the junction contained 4 bases not matched to a gene. The CDR3 covers 15 residues. Germline V gene data show CDR1 as SGDLS and CDR2 as YYNGEE. In DNA, the CDR3 is TGTGCCAGCAGCCAAAGCGGGGGGGCCACAGATACGCAGTATTTT. Encoded protein: CASSQSGGATDTQYF.

CDR3: CASSPRVAGELFF. As DNA, the CDR3 is TGTGCCAGCAGCCCACGGGTCGCCGGGGAGCTGTTTTTT. This sequence joins TRBV7-2 and TRBJ2-2, with D unresolved. CDR1 and CDR2 from the germline V gene are SGHTA and FQGNSA. Trimming pared 5 bases from V and 6 bases from J, leaving 10 bases between. CDR3 length: 13 amino acids.

The chain uses TRBV6-1 and TRBJ2-1; TRBD2 matches 10 bases. Germline V gene sequence: CDR1 MNHNS, CDR2 SASEGT. This CDR3 is built from 15 residues. V lost 2 bases and J lost 10; bases outside the gene matches: 8. The CDR3 DNA sequence: TGTGCCAGCAGTGAACCTAGCGGGAGTTCTATCGAGCAGTTCTTC. Protein: CASSEPSGSSIEQFF.

This chain uses TRBV6-5 with TRBJ2-7; 9 nucleotides line up with TRBD1. Germline V gene sequence: CDR1 MNHEY, CDR2 SVGAGI. The length of the CDR3 is 15 residues. J was trimmed by 4 bases and V by 2 bases; bases with no gene match: 6. In DNA, the CDR3 is TGTGCCAGCAGTTACGGGGGGACAGGGCAGTACGAGCAGTACTTC. Protein product: CASSYGGTGQYEQYF.

The chain recombines TRBV7-2 with TRBJ2-3; 8 bases fit TRBD2. Per germline, CDR1 SGHTA and CDR2 FQGNSA. The CDR3 runs to 15 residues. V gave up 0 bases and J gave up 1 base; unmatched junction bases: 0. For the CDR3, the DNA is TGTGCCAGCAGCTTAGCACTAGCGGGCACAGATACGCAGTATTTT. This sequence encodes CASSLALAGTDTQYF.

This chain uses TRBV11-2 with TRBJ2-5; TRBD2 might be the D (5 bases). The CDR3 contains 13 residues. The germline V and J ends were trimmed by 5 bases and 4 bases, with 11 bases remaining between them. The V gene's germline CDR1 is SGHAT and CDR2 FQNNGV. CDR3 bases: TGTGCCAGCAGCCGGGCCGGAGGAGAGACCCAGTACTTC. Translating it yields CASSRAGGETQYF.

The chain combines TRBV2 with TRBJ2-7; D is ambiguous. CDR3 length: 13 amino acids. Trimming removed 7 bases at V and 0 bases at J, with 10 bases between. The germline V gene has CDR1 SNHLY and CDR2 FYNNEI. CDR3 residues: CASIKDGSYEQYF. The DNA of the CDR3 is TGTGCCAGCATAAAGGACGGCTCCTACGAGCAGTACTTC. Looking up the rest from reference TRBV2 and TRBJ2-7 gives the full variable domain: EPEVTQTPSHQVTQMGQEVILRCVPISNHLYFYWYRQILGQKVEFLVSFYNNEISEKSEIFDDQFSVERPDGSNFTLKIRSTKLEDSAMYFCASIKDGSYEQYFGPGTRLTVT.

The chain is built from TRBV5-1 and TRBJ1-1; D is ambiguous. The ends were cut back, 1 base at V and 1 base at J, with 5 bases in the middle. CDR1 and CDR2 from the germline V gene are SGHRS and YFSETQ. CDR3 size: 13 residues. The CDR3 reads CASSLNRNTEAFF. CDR3 nucleotides: TGCGCCAGCAGCTTGAACAGGAACACTGAAGCTTTCTTT.

The rearrangement joins TRBV6-1 to TRBJ1-2, with D possibly matching TRBD1 (6 bases). The CDR3 covers 13 residues. Trimming pared 7 bases from V and 0 bases from J, leaving 9 bases between. Germline CDR1 is MNHNS and CDR2 is SASEGT. CDR3: CASIRGTNYGYTF. The DNA of the CDR3 is TGTGCCAGCATCAGGGGCACTAACTATGGCTACACCTTC.

This chain connects TRBV30 to TRBJ2-5, with 10 nucleotides matching TRBD2. J was trimmed by 5 bases and V by 2 bases; bases with no gene match: 8. The CDR3 is 15 residues long. Germline V gene lookup returns CDR1 GTSNPN and CDR2 SVGIG (reference sequence). The CDR3 coding sequence is TGTGCCTGGAGTCGGGCCGGACTAGCGGCGGAGACCCAGTACTTC. The encoded protein is CAWSRAGLAAETQYF.

This clone rates as medium-sized. CDR3 bases: TGTGCCAGCAGCTTAGGAGACCTAGCGGGGGGGCGGGAGACCCAGTACTTC. Its translation is CASSLGDLAGGRETQYF. The chain links TRBV7-8 to TRBJ2-5, with 12 positions matching TRBD2. With V trimmed by 1 base and J by 5 bases, 8 bases remained unmatched. This CDR3 comprises 17 residues. Germline V lookup: CDR1 SGHVS, CDR2 FQNEAQ.

The V gene is TRBV6-6, the J gene TRBJ1-5; D gene unclear. The CDR3 has 16 residues. From germline, CDR1 is MNHNY and CDR2 SVGAGI (reference sequence). Trimming removed 4 bases at V and 0 bases at J, with 13 bases between. This CDR3 reads CASSSEGAYSNQPQHF. CDR3 in DNA: TGTGCCAGCAGTTCCGAGGGCGCCTATAGCAATCAGCCCCAGCATTTT.